A selection of T cell receptor beta chains follows, all from one sample in a study of T cell responses to AZD1222 COVID-19 vaccine. TCRdb keeps only in-frame clones here, not all; method: immunoSEQ multiplex PCR. The top ten hold 1.5% of the sample, which has about 84,000 clones, 70% to 90% seen once. This specimen was peripheral blood, taken on day 0 of AZD1222 vaccination. The receptors were sampled from an adult in good health. Both conserved end residues are part of each CDR3. Fields, in order: clone size, D gene, V gene, J gene, CDR3 length, CDR3 DNA, CDR3 protein. The D gene is left open where the match is weak. Not every row has a clone size; where given, it reads once, few, many or a size class.

>-|-|TRBV25-1|TRBJ1-3|16
TGTGCCAGCAGTGAATCCGGGGGCCGCTCTGGAAACACCATATATTTT
CASSESGGRSGNTIYF
>-|-|TRBV4-3|TRBJ1-2|15
TGCGCCAGCAGCCAAGCGGGACGGGGAGTCGATGGCTACACCTTC
CASSQAGRGVDGYTF
>few|-|TRBV6-5|TRBJ1-4|13
TGTGCCGGCAGGGTCAGGACTAATGAAAAACTGTTTTTT
CAGRVRTNEKLFF
>-|TRBD2|TRBV6-6|TRBJ2-7|14
TGTGCCAGCAGTATCGGGACTAGCGGCTACGAGCAGTACTTC
CASSIGTSGYEQYF
>-|-|TRBV19|TRBJ2-7|15
TGTGCCAGTAGTCCTCTACACGTATTGACCTACGAGCAGTACTTC
CASSPLHVLTYEQYF
>-|TRBD1|TRBV28|TRBJ1-4|17
TGTGCCAGCGTCCAAACCAGGGGACAGAAAGTGAATGAAAAACTGTTTTTT
CASVQTRGQKVNEKLFF
>-|TRBD1|TRBV19|TRBJ1-1|14
TGTGCCAGTAGTAGGACAGGGGATTCTGCTGAAGCTTTCTTT
CASSRTGDSAEAFF
>-|TRBD1|TRBV19|TRBJ1-1|16
TGTGCCAGTAGTATAGGAGGGGCAGGGGGCCACACTGAAGCTTTCTTT
CASSIGGAGGHTEAFF
>-|TRBD2|TRBV9|TRBJ2-7|15
TGTGCCAGCAGCGTAACTAGCGAAAGTTACTACGAGCAGTACTTC
CASSVTSESYYEQYF
>-|-|TRBV10-3|TRBJ1-6|12
TGTGCCATCAGTGAGCCCTATTCACCCCTCCACTTT
CAISEPYSPLHF
>-|-|TRBV5-1|TRBJ1-1|14
TGCGCCAGCAGCTTACAGGCCATGAACACTGAAGCTTTCTTT
CASSLQAMNTEAFF
>-|TRBD2|TRBV5-1|TRBJ2-3|15
TGCGCCAGCCGAAGAGGACTAGCGGGGCCAGATACGCAGTATTTT
CASRRGLAGPDTQYF
>-|TRBD1|TRBV7-6|TRBJ2-3|15
TGTGCCAGCAGCTTCACGCCCCTAGGGACAGGGACGCAGTATTTT
CASSFTPLGTGTQYF
>-|TRBD1|TRBV30|TRBJ1-4|14
TGTGCCTGGAGTGTGGACAGGGGCAATGAAAAACTGTTTTTT
CAWSVDRGNEKLFF
>-|-|TRBV6-6|TRBJ2-3|13
TGTGCCAGCAGTTATGATAGCACAGATACGCAGTATTTT
CASSYDSTDTQYF
>-|TRBD1|TRBV7-9|TRBJ1-4|16
TGTGCCAGCAGCTTCGGGGTGGGACAGGCTAATGAAAAACTGTTTTTT
CASSFGVGQANEKLFF
>-|-|TRBV5-1|TRBJ2-6|16
TGCGCCAGCAGCCAAGGGAGTAACTCTGGGGCCAACGTCCTGACTTTC
CASSQGSNSGANVLTF
>-|TRBD2|TRBV7-3|TRBJ2-2|15
TGTGCCAGCAGCTTGGGGACTATGAACACCGGGGAGCTGTTTTTT
CASSLGTMNTGELFF
>-|TRBD1|TRBV5-1|TRBJ1-1|13
TGCGCCAGCAGATACGCGGGGACAGAAGAAGCTTTCTTT
CASRYAGTEEAFF
>-|-|TRBV21-1|TRBJ2-7|17
TGTGCCAGCAGCAAAGATTCCATTGGGGGACGAACCTACGAGCAGTACTTC
CASSKDSIGGRTYEQYF
>-|-|TRBV5-1|TRBJ1-5|14
TGCGCCCGCGCGCCGGGGGGGCGGGATCAGCCCCAGCATTTT
CARAPGGRDQPQHF
>-|-|TRBV7-8|TRBJ1-3|15
TGTGCCAGCAGCCGGACCGGGACCTCTGGAAACACCATATATTTT
CASSRTGTSGNTIYF
>-|-|TRBV9|TRBJ1-6|13
TGTGCCAGCAGTAGAGATGCCGGTTCACCCCTCCACTTT
CASSRDAGSPLHF
>-|TRBD1|TRBV30|TRBJ2-2|14
TGTGCCTGGACCGGGACAGGGGTAGCCGGGGAGCTGTTTTTT
CAWTGTGVAGELFF
>-|-|TRBV5-1|TRBJ2-7|14
TGCGCCAGTGGAGTGGGAGGCAGCTCCTACGAGCAGTACTTC
CASGVGGSSYEQYF
>-|TRBD2|TRBV6-5|TRBJ2-1|13
TGTGCCAGCAGTAGCGGGAACCACAATGAGCAGTTCTTC
CASSSGNHNEQFF
>-|-|TRBV6-6|TRBJ2-7|14
TGTGCCAGCAGTTCGTCTAGCGCTACATACGAGCAGTACTTC
CASSSSSATYEQYF
>-|TRBD1|TRBV10-3|TRBJ2-7|13
TGTGCCATTGCAGGGGGCCTACAGTACGAGCAGTACTTC
CAIAGGLQYEQYF
>-|TRBD2|TRBV3-1/TRBV3-2|TRBJ2-1|16
TGTGCCAGCAGCCAAGCCACCGGCGGGAGGGGTAATGAGCAGTTCTTC
CASSQATGGRGNEQFF
>-|-|TRBV10-3|TRBJ2-3|15
TGTGCCATCAGTGGGGCGGGTGATAGCACAGATACGCAGTATTTT
CAISGAGDSTDTQYF
>-|TRBD1|TRBV10-3|TRBJ1-3|15
TGTGCCATCAGCGCCTCAGGGGGCGGGGGAAACACCATATATTTT
CAISASGGGGNTIYF
>-|TRBD1|TRBV6-6|TRBJ1-5|17
TGTGCCAGCAGTCCCGGGACAGGGGGCCGGGGCAATCAGCCCCAGCATTTT
CASSPGTGGRGNQPQHF
>-|-|TRBV5-1|TRBJ2-7|15
TGCGCCAGCAGCTTGGGGGGGACATTGGCCTACGAGCAGTACTTC
CASSLGGTLAYEQYF
>-|-|TRBV30|TRBJ1-1|12
TGTGCTTATGGACGCAGGGGCACTGAAGCTTTCTTT
CAYGRRGTEAFF
>-|TRBD1|TRBV7-9|TRBJ1-1|16
TGTGCCAGCAGCTCAAAGGGACAGGGGGGGAACACTGAAGCTTTCTTT
CASSSKGQGGNTEAFF
>-|TRBD2|TRBV7-9|TRBJ2-7|17
TGTGCCAGCAGCCCCCGGACTAGCGGGCGAACAGCCTACGAGCAGTACTTC
CASSPRTSGRTAYEQYF
>-|TRBD1|TRBV19|TRBJ2-3|14
TGTGCCAGCACAGGGGGTCTAAGCACAGATACGCAGTATTTT
CASTGGLSTDTQYF
>once|TRBD1|TRBV6-2/TRBV6-3|TRBJ1-1|14
TGTGCCAGCAGTTACGGGACAGTGAACACTGAAGCTTTCTTT
CASSYGTVNTEAFF
>-|TRBD1|TRBV2|TRBJ1-1|19
TGTGCCAGCAAAGGATCTCGTGACAGGGGACGAGGTAGGAACACTGAAGCTTTCTTT
CASKGSRDRGRGRNTEAFF
>-|-|TRBV7-2|TRBJ1-1|15
TGTGCCAGCAGCCTGGGGGGCGTAACGAACACTGAAGCTTTCTTT
CASSLGGVTNTEAFF
>-|-|TRBV9|TRBJ1-1|14
TGTGCCAGCAGCGTGCGGGCGGGAAATGGTGAAGCTTTCTTT
CASSVRAGNGEAFF
>-|-|TRBV29-1|TRBJ1-5|12
TGCAGCGTTGGGGCAGTGGATCAGCCCCAGCATTTT
CSVGAVDQPQHF
>-|-|TRBV7-9|TRBJ2-3|14
TGTGCCAGCAGCCGAAGGGGGGGAACAGATACGCAGTATTTT
CASSRRGGTDTQYF
>-|TRBD1|TRBV29-1|TRBJ1-1|15
TGCAGCGTTGTTGGGACAGGGGACATGAACACTGAAGCTTTCTTT
CSVVGTGDMNTEAFF
>-|-|TRBV7-2|TRBJ2-2|13
TGTGCCAGCAGCTCACAGGGTCCCGGGGAGCTGTTTTTT
CASSSQGPGELFF
>-|TRBD2|TRBV7-9|TRBJ2-1|16
TGTGCCAGCAGCATAGGGACTAGCGGGAGTAGGAATGAGCAGTTCTTC
CASSIGTSGSRNEQFF
>-|TRBD2|TRBV7-9|TRBJ2-7|17
TGTGCCAGCAGCCTAAAACTACTAGCGGAGGATGGCTACGAGCAGTACTTC
CASSLKLLAEDGYEQYF
>-|-|TRBV29-1|TRBJ1-6|13
TGCAGCGTCCGGGACACCGCAGGTTCACCCCTCCACTTT
CSVRDTAGSPLHF
>many|TRBD2|TRBV6-1|TRBJ2-1|18
TGTGCCAGCAGTGAAAGAGCGGGAGGGCGGTTAGCGGGGAATGAGCAGTTCTTC
CASSERAGGRLAGNEQFF
>once|-|TRBV6-4|TRBJ2-3|14
TGTGCCAGCCGCGCGGCACTAAGCACAGATACGCAGTATTTT
CASRAALSTDTQYF
>-|TRBD1|TRBV4-1|TRBJ2-5|15
TGCGCCAGCAGCCCCGGGACAGGGGGGGTGGAGACCCAGTACTTC
CASSPGTGGVETQYF
>many|-|TRBV9|TRBJ1-6|17
TGTGCCAGCAGCTCCACGCCCGCAGTTTACGGGGATTCACCCCTCCACTTT
CASSSTPAVYGDSPLHF
>once|-|TRBV5-1|TRBJ1-1|14
TGCGCCAGCAGCTTGGTGGGGGAGGGCACTGAAGCTTTCTTT
CASSLVGEGTEAFF
>-|-|TRBV27|TRBJ1-5|15
TGTGCCAGCAGCTCGGCCCGGACGGATTATCAGCCCCAGCATTTT
CASSSARTDYQPQHF
>-|TRBD1|TRBV4-2|TRBJ1-2|16
TGTGCCAGCAGCCAAGAGGGACAGGGGGCGCCATATGGCTACACCTTC
CASSQEGQGAPYGYTF